A selection of T cell receptor beta chains follows, all from one sample in a study of T cell responses to AZD1222 COVID-19 vaccine. Measured with immunoSEQ multiplex PCR; TCRdb has only the in-frame clones, and not every one. Among 100,000 or so clones listed, approximately 90% were seen once. This material consisted of peripheral blood, taken on day 0 of AZD1222 vaccination. All receptors derive from an adult in good health. The CDR3 runs from the conserved cysteine through the conserved F or W. Each record gives: V gene, D gene, J gene, clone size, CDR3 protein, CDR3 DNA. The D gene is left open where the match is weak. Only part of the rows carry a size: once, few, many, or a class if the clone is expanded.

v_gene: TRBV18
d_gene: TRBD2
j_gene: TRBJ2-1
abundance: NA
CDR3aa: CASSPHRLAGGRYNEQFF
CDR3nt: TGTGCCAGCTCACCCCATCGACTAGCGGGGGGGCGGTACAATGAGCAGTTCTTC

v_gene: TRBV10-2
d_gene: NA
j_gene: TRBJ1-1
abundance: once
CDR3aa: CASLDPNTEAFF
CDR3nt: TGCGCCAGCCTGGACCCGAACACTGAAGCTTTCTTT

v_gene: TRBV20-1
d_gene: NA
j_gene: TRBJ2-3
abundance: NA
CDR3aa: CSASGLASTLTDTQYF
CDR3nt: TGCAGTGCTAGTGGTCTAGCTTCAACACTCACAGATACGCAGTATTTT

v_gene: TRBV20-1
d_gene: NA
j_gene: TRBJ1-4
abundance: NA
CDR3aa: CSVKTEKLFF
CDR3nt: TGCAGTGTCAAAACAGAAAAACTGTTTTTT

v_gene: TRBV2
d_gene: NA
j_gene: TRBJ1-1
abundance: NA
CDR3aa: CASSESTFPAFF
CDR3nt: TGTGCCAGCAGTGAATCGACGTTCCCAGCTTTCTTT

v_gene: TRBV29-1
d_gene: NA
j_gene: TRBJ1-1
abundance: NA
CDR3aa: CSVEAEGAFF
CDR3nt: TGCAGCGTTGAGGCAGAGGGAGCTTTCTTT

v_gene: TRBV5-1
d_gene: TRBD1
j_gene: TRBJ1-3
abundance: NA
CDR3aa: CASSLGTGRNTIYF
CDR3nt: TGTGCCAGCAGCTTGGGGACAGGGAGAAACACCATATATTTT

v_gene: TRBV7-2
d_gene: NA
j_gene: TRBJ2-2
abundance: NA
CDR3aa: CASKDARPTGELFF
CDR3nt: TGTGCCAGCAAAGACGCAAGACCCACCGGGGAGCTGTTTTTT

v_gene: TRBV4-3
d_gene: NA
j_gene: TRBJ2-1
abundance: NA
CDR3aa: CASSQDQTLGWGEQFF
CDR3nt: TGCGCCAGCAGCCAAGATCAGACCCTGGGCTGGGGGGAGCAGTTCTTC

v_gene: TRBV10-1
d_gene: TRBD1
j_gene: TRBJ2-3
abundance: NA
CDR3aa: CASSGDRGRGDTQYF
CDR3nt: TGCGCCAGCAGTGGAGACAGGGGCCGTGGAGATACGCAGTATTTT

v_gene: TRBV18
d_gene: NA
j_gene: TRBJ1-2
abundance: few
CDR3aa: CASSPDGNYGYTF
CDR3nt: TGTGCCAGCTCCCCAGACGGTAACTATGGCTACACCTTC

v_gene: TRBV12-3/TRBV12-4
d_gene: TRBD1
j_gene: TRBJ2-4
abundance: NA
CDR3aa: CASSFERGLIQYF
CDR3nt: TGTGCCAGCAGTTTTGAGAGGGGGCTCATTCAGTACTTC

v_gene: TRBV18
d_gene: NA
j_gene: TRBJ2-3
abundance: NA
CDR3aa: CASSPQDTQYF
CDR3nt: TGTGCCAGCTCACCCCAGGATACGCAGTATTTT

v_gene: TRBV6-6
d_gene: NA
j_gene: TRBJ2-1
abundance: few
CDR3aa: CASSQKQEQFF
CDR3nt: TGTGCCAGCAGCCAAAAGCAGGAGCAGTTCTTC

v_gene: TRBV10-3
d_gene: TRBD1
j_gene: TRBJ2-5
abundance: NA
CDR3aa: CAIRGQGLSPYQETQYF
CDR3nt: TGTGCCATCCGGGGACAGGGTCTGTCCCCGTACCAAGAGACCCAGTACTTC

v_gene: TRBV29-1
d_gene: NA
j_gene: TRBJ1-4
abundance: NA
CDR3aa: CSVVVPTNEKLFF
CDR3nt: TGCAGCGTAGTCGTCCCAACTAATGAAAAACTGTTTTTT

v_gene: TRBV24-1
d_gene: TRBD1
j_gene: TRBJ1-1
abundance: once
CDR3aa: CATPFRDRGGEAFF
CDR3nt: TGTGCCACTCCATTCCGGGACAGGGGTGGAGAAGCTTTCTTT

v_gene: TRBV5-4
d_gene: TRBD1
j_gene: TRBJ2-6
abundance: NA
CDR3aa: CASSFSRTGGAGANVLTF
CDR3nt: TGTGCCAGCAGCTTCTCCAGGACAGGGGGCGCTGGGGCCAACGTCCTGACTTTC

v_gene: TRBV7-7
d_gene: TRBD1
j_gene: TRBJ2-7
abundance: NA
CDR3aa: CASSLEAGGSYEQYF
CDR3nt: TGTGCTAGCAGCTTAGAGGCAGGGGGCTCCTACGAGCAGTACTTC

v_gene: TRBV15
d_gene: NA
j_gene: TRBJ2-3
abundance: NA
CDR3aa: CATSRDPGDTQYF
CDR3nt: TGTGCCACCAGCAGAGATCCGGGGGATACGCAGTATTTT

v_gene: TRBV7-2
d_gene: NA
j_gene: TRBJ1-4
abundance: NA
CDR3aa: CASSLEGELFF
CDR3nt: TGTGCCAGCAGCTTAGAGGGTGAACTGTTTTTT

v_gene: TRBV18
d_gene: NA
j_gene: TRBJ1-1
abundance: once
CDR3aa: CASSPPGGTTEAFF
CDR3nt: TGTGCCAGCTCACCACCGGGGGGGACGACTGAAGCTTTCTTT

v_gene: TRBV27
d_gene: NA
j_gene: TRBJ1-1
abundance: few
CDR3aa: CASSHAGRRWDTEAFF
CDR3nt: TGTGCCAGCAGCCACGCGGGGCGACGATGGGACACTGAAGCTTTCTTT

v_gene: TRBV7-9
d_gene: NA
j_gene: TRBJ2-7
abundance: NA
CDR3aa: CASSLAELFRGGLGYEQYF
CDR3nt: TGTGCCAGCAGCTTAGCGGAATTGTTCAGGGGGGGCTTAGGATACGAGCAGTACTTC

v_gene: TRBV21-1
d_gene: NA
j_gene: TRBJ1-5
abundance: NA
CDR3aa: CASSNGRQGSNQPQHF
CDR3nt: TGTGCCAGCAGCAATGGGAGACAGGGGAGCAATCAGCCCCAGCATTTT

v_gene: TRBV27
d_gene: NA
j_gene: TRBJ1-1
abundance: NA
CDR3aa: CASSLSGGALNTEAFF
CDR3nt: TGTGCCAGCAGTTTATCGGGGGGAGCTCTGAACACTGAAGCTTTCTTT

v_gene: TRBV11-2
d_gene: NA
j_gene: TRBJ1-3
abundance: NA
CDR3aa: CASSSLREARGNTIYF
CDR3nt: TGTGCCAGCAGCTCACTAAGGGAGGCAAGAGGAAACACCATATATTTT

v_gene: TRBV7-2
d_gene: NA
j_gene: TRBJ2-3
abundance: few
CDR3aa: CASSLAGRATDTQYF
CDR3nt: TGTGCCAGCAGCTTGGCGGGGCGGGCCACAGATACGCAGTATTTT

v_gene: TRBV5-1
d_gene: TRBD1
j_gene: TRBJ1-6
abundance: NA
CDR3aa: CASSLALGTGNSPLHF
CDR3nt: TGCGCCAGCAGCTTGGCCTTAGGGACAGGGAATTCACCCCTCCACTTT

v_gene: TRBV11-2
d_gene: NA
j_gene: TRBJ2-7
abundance: NA
CDR3aa: CASTEQGISYEQYF
CDR3nt: TGTGCCAGCACCGAGCAGGGGATTTCCTACGAGCAGTACTTC

v_gene: TRBV4-3
d_gene: NA
j_gene: TRBJ1-2
abundance: few
CDR3aa: CASSQVWEGSTPFGYTF
CDR3nt: TGCGCCAGCAGCCAAGTCTGGGAGGGGTCTACCCCCTTTGGCTACACCTTC

v_gene: TRBV19
d_gene: NA
j_gene: TRBJ1-5
abundance: NA
CDR3aa: CASSIGTAGHSNQPQHF
CDR3nt: TGTGCCAGTAGTATAGGCACGGCAGGCCATAGCAATCAGCCCCAGCATTTT

v_gene: TRBV19
d_gene: TRBD1
j_gene: TRBJ1-2
abundance: NA
CDR3aa: CASRGSGQGGGYTF
CDR3nt: TGTGCCAGTCGTGGGAGTGGACAGGGGGGCGGCTACACCTTC

v_gene: TRBV7-9
d_gene: NA
j_gene: TRBJ2-5
abundance: NA
CDR3aa: CASSLVGEETQYF
CDR3nt: TGTGCCAGCAGCTTAGTTGGTGAAGAGACCCAGTACTTC

v_gene: TRBV2
d_gene: NA
j_gene: TRBJ2-1
abundance: NA
CDR3aa: CASSSPGEQFF
CDR3nt: TGTGCCAGCAGTTCCCCGGGTGAGCAGTTCTTC

v_gene: TRBV27
d_gene: NA
j_gene: TRBJ1-2
abundance: NA
CDR3aa: CASSLGGVDYGYTF
CDR3nt: TGTGCCAGCAGTCTGGGGGGGGTGGACTATGGCTACACCTTC

v_gene: TRBV5-1
d_gene: TRBD2
j_gene: TRBJ2-3
abundance: NA
CDR3aa: CASSREPGLYTDTQYF
CDR3nt: TGCGCCAGCAGCAGAGAGCCGGGACTATACACAGATACGCAGTATTTT

v_gene: TRBV7-2
d_gene: NA
j_gene: TRBJ1-5
abundance: NA
CDR3aa: CASSYRAGNQPQHF
CDR3nt: TGTGCCAGCAGCTACAGGGCAGGGAATCAGCCCCAGCATTTT

v_gene: TRBV21-1
d_gene: NA
j_gene: TRBJ1-4
abundance: once
CDR3aa: CASSKRRDRGNEKLFF
CDR3nt: TGTGCCAGCAGCAAGCGCCGGGACAGGGGGAATGAAAAACTGTTTTTT

v_gene: TRBV7-2
d_gene: TRBD2
j_gene: TRBJ2-1
abundance: NA
CDR3aa: CASSLLGTSRDEQFF
CDR3nt: TGTGCCAGCAGCTTGCTGGGGACTAGTCGGGATGAGCAGTTCTTC

v_gene: TRBV5-8
d_gene: TRBD2
j_gene: TRBJ2-3
abundance: once
CDR3aa: CASSLASGSDTQYF
CDR3nt: TGTGCCAGCAGCTTGGCCAGCGGGAGTGATACGCAGTATTTT

v_gene: TRBV7-2
d_gene: TRBD2
j_gene: TRBJ2-1
abundance: NA
CDR3aa: CASSLDRGSLHEQFF
CDR3nt: TGTGCCAGCAGCTTAGACCGCGGGAGCCTACACGAGCAGTTCTTC

v_gene: TRBV7-9
d_gene: NA
j_gene: TRBJ1-1
abundance: NA
CDR3aa: CASEYGTTEAFF
CDR3nt: TGTGCCAGCGAGTACGGGACAACTGAAGCTTTCTTT

v_gene: TRBV29-1
d_gene: NA
j_gene: TRBJ2-3
abundance: NA
CDR3aa: CSADPSTDTQYF
CDR3nt: TGCTCAGCGGACCCTAGCACAGATACGCAGTATTTT

v_gene: TRBV12-3/TRBV12-4
d_gene: NA
j_gene: TRBJ1-2
abundance: NA
CDR3aa: CASSRQAGYGYTF
CDR3nt: TGTGCCAGCAGTCGACAGGCAGGGTATGGCTACACCTTC

v_gene: TRBV4-3
d_gene: NA
j_gene: TRBJ1-5
abundance: NA
CDR3aa: CASSQSRGQPQHF
CDR3nt: TGCGCCAGCAGCCAATCCCGCGGGCAGCCCCAGCATTTT

v_gene: TRBV7-3
d_gene: TRBD1
j_gene: TRBJ1-6
abundance: NA
CDR3aa: CASSPETGLRSPLHF
CDR3nt: TGTGCCAGCAGTCCCGAGACAGGGCTAAGATCACCCCTCCACTTT

v_gene: TRBV4-3
d_gene: TRBD2
j_gene: TRBJ2-1
abundance: NA
CDR3aa: CASSQEILAGGFNPIYNEQFF
CDR3nt: TGCGCCAGCAGCCAAGAGATACTAGCGGGAGGTTTTAATCCTATCTACAATGAGCAGTTCTTC

v_gene: TRBV7-9
d_gene: NA
j_gene: TRBJ2-7
abundance: NA
CDR3aa: CASSLAGTLQYF
CDR3nt: TGTGCCAGCAGCTTAGCCGGGACACTACAGTACTTC

v_gene: TRBV4-3
d_gene: NA
j_gene: TRBJ1-5
abundance: NA
CDR3aa: CASSHGTDSNQPQHF
CDR3nt: TGCGCCAGCAGCCATGGGACGGATAGCAATCAGCCCCAGCATTTT

v_gene: TRBV27
d_gene: TRBD1
j_gene: TRBJ2-2
abundance: once
CDR3aa: CASRRTGDTGELFF
CDR3nt: TGTGCCAGCAGGCGAACAGGGGACACCGGGGAGCTGTTTTTT

v_gene: TRBV5-5
d_gene: TRBD1
j_gene: TRBJ1-2
abundance: NA
CDR3aa: CASSLTGYGYTF
CDR3nt: TGTGCCAGCAGCCTGACAGGGTATGGCTACACCTTC

v_gene: TRBV7-9
d_gene: NA
j_gene: TRBJ2-7
abundance: few
CDR3aa: CASSPESSYEQYF
CDR3nt: TGTGCCAGCTCGCCCGAGTCCTCCTACGAGCAGTACTTC

v_gene: TRBV5-1
d_gene: TRBD1
j_gene: TRBJ2-4
abundance: NA
CDR3aa: CASSPMAGGNIQYF
CDR3nt: TGTGCCAGCAGTCCCATGGCAGGGGGAAACATTCAGTACTTC

v_gene: TRBV6-5
d_gene: NA
j_gene: TRBJ2-3
abundance: NA
CDR3aa: CASSGGSDTQYF
CDR3nt: TGTGCCAGCAGCGGGGGTTCAGATACGCAGTATTTT

v_gene: TRBV6-5
d_gene: NA
j_gene: TRBJ1-2
abundance: NA
CDR3aa: CASSYGAGVYGYTF
CDR3nt: TGTGCCAGCAGTTATGGCGCAGGCGTCTATGGCTACACCTTC

v_gene: TRBV19
d_gene: TRBD2
j_gene: TRBJ2-5
abundance: once
CDR3aa: CASSMGKGLAGGETQYF
CDR3nt: TGTGCCAGTAGTATGGGGAAGGGACTAGCGGGAGGAGAGACCCAGTACTTC

v_gene: TRBV6-2/TRBV6-3
d_gene: TRBD1
j_gene: TRBJ1-2
abundance: NA
CDR3aa: CASSRQGNYGYTF
CDR3nt: TGTGCCAGCAGTCGACAGGGGAACTATGGCTACACCTTC

v_gene: TRBV5-5
d_gene: NA
j_gene: TRBJ1-5
abundance: NA
CDR3aa: CASSLDQFNQPQHF
CDR3nt: TGTGCCAGCAGCTTGGATCAATTCAATCAGCCCCAGCATTTT

v_gene: TRBV27
d_gene: NA
j_gene: TRBJ2-5
abundance: NA
CDR3aa: CASSFTHQETQYF
CDR3nt: TGTGCCAGCAGTTTCACTCACCAAGAGACCCAGTACTTC